These 31 T cell receptor beta chains came from one sample sequenced in a study of blood T cell repertoires in COVID-19. Only in-frame clones appear in the TCRdb table, and some are missing; sequencing was by immunoSEQ multiplex PCR. The profile shows more than 300,000 clones, around 87% of them singletons. Sequencing was carried out using peripheral blood. Receptors originate from a woman under 40 with COVID-19, enrolled during active disease.

This sequence joins TRBV2 and TRBJ1-5; perhaps TRBD1 as D (5 bases). The CDR3 consists of 16 residues. Germline CDR1 SNHLY, CDR2 FYNNEI. The V gene lost 3 bases and the J gene lost 2 bases, with 14 bases spanning the gap. The CDR3 here is CASSEETVGGNQPQHF. The CDR3 DNA reads as TGTGCCAGCAGTGAGGAGACAGTTGGAGGCAATCAGCCCCAGCATTTT.

The rearrangement uses TRBV6-5 and TRBJ1-5, with 8 bases lining up with TRBD1. The V segment lost 2 bases and the J segment 5 bases; nucleotides outside the gene matches: 5. The CDR3 runs 15 residues. Germline CDR1 and CDR2: MNHEY and SVGAGI. CDR3 nucleotides: TGTGCCAGCAGTTACGGGACAGGTCAACATCAGCCCCAGCATTTT. Translating gives CASSYGTGQHQPQHF.

A single count supports this clone. The rearrangement uses TRBV3-1 (or the pseudogene TRBV3-2) and TRBJ2-7; weak D call: TRBD2 (6 bases). This CDR3 has 17 amino acids. The germline V gene encodes CDR1 LGHDT and CDR2 YNNKEL (reference sequence). V shed 4 bases and J shed 0 bases, with 19 bases lying between them. The CDR3 spells CASSPDGGSQTSYEQYF. The CDR3 DNA reads TGTGCCAGCAGCCCTGATGGGGGGTCGCAGACCTCCTACGAGCAGTACTTC.

This clone showed up just a few times. This chain links TRBV5-1 with TRBJ2-5, with 13 nucleotides matching TRBD2. Germline V gene data show CDR1 as SGHRS and CDR2 as YFSETQ. The CDR3 is made up of 16 amino acids. V was pared by 4 bases and J by 5 bases, with 8 bases of the junction left unmatched. The CDR3 coding sequence is TGCGCCAGCAGCCACGGGACTAGCGGGGAGTACGAGACCCAGTACTTC. Its translation: CASSHGTSGEYETQYF.

V usage is TRBV20-1 and J usage is TRBJ2-5, with a tentative D call TRBD1 (6 bases). The CDR3 runs 11 residues. Trimming took 7 bases from V and 0 from J, leaving 6 bases between them. CDR1 is DFQATT and CDR2 is SNEGSKA in the germline V gene (reference sequence). The CDR3 bases are TGCAGTGGGGACAACCAAGAGACCCAGTACTTC. The encoded protein is CSGDNQETQYF.

V and J are TRBV7-8 and TRBJ2-5, with D hard to call. This CDR3 has 14 amino acids. The germline V gene encodes CDR1 SGHVS and CDR2 FQNEAQ. The V end lost 5 bases, the J end lost 1 base, and 11 bases lay between the germline ends. The DNA of the CDR3 is TGTGCCAGCAGCGTCACACCCTTCCAAGAGACCCAGTACTTC. This translates into CASSVTPFQETQYF.

This chain links TRBV7-3 with TRBJ1-1, with D hard to call. This CDR3 is built from 12 residues. V lost 4 bases to trimming and J lost 6 bases, with 9 bases between them. From germline, CDR1 is SGHTA and CDR2 FQGTGA. The CDR3 spells CASSSSSAEAFF. The CDR3 DNA is TGTGCCAGCAGCTCCTCGAGCGCTGAAGCTTTCTTT.

This chain joins TRBV3-1 (or the pseudogene TRBV3-2) and TRBJ1-2, with a possible D match to TRBD1 (6 bases). This CDR3 contains 15 residues. In germline, CDR1 is LGHDT, CDR2 YNNKEL (reference sequence). V was pared by 6 bases and J by 8 bases, with 22 bases between. This CDR3 is CASSPRTTGKRGYTF. The DNA for the CDR3 is TGTGCCAGCAGTCCTAGGACCACAGGGAAAAGAGGCTACACCTTC.

This clone was found once. V gene TRBV7-2 combines with J gene TRBJ1-2; 7 bases are a match to TRBD1. The CDR3 is 13 residues long. Trimming at V came to 5 bases and at J to 4 bases, leaving 4 bases not matched to a gene. The germline gives CDR1 SGHTA, CDR2 FQGNSA. The CDR3 sequence: CASSPGTAYGYTF. For the CDR3, the DNA is TGTGCCAGCAGCCCCGGGACAGCCTATGGCTACACCTTC.

The chain employs TRBV2 and TRBJ2-7; 8 bases map to TRBD1. This CDR3 spans 14 amino acids. Losses at the gene ends were 6 bases for V and 2 bases for J; bases not matched to a gene: 6. The germline V gene has CDR1 SNHLY and CDR2 FYNNEI. The CDR3 region has the DNA TGTGCCAGCAGCAGGGACAGGAAGGCCTACGAGCAGTACTTC. This sequence encodes CASSRDRKAYEQYF.

The V gene is TRBV5-1, the J gene TRBJ2-7; 9 bases are a match to TRBD2. Germline V gives CDR1 SGHRS, CDR2 YFSETQ. With 4 bases clipped from V and 4 bases from J, the junction kept 6 bases outside the gene matches. CDR3 length: 14 residues. The CDR3 spells CASSLRSGRYEQYF. The CDR3 DNA sequence: TGCGCCAGCAGCCTCCGGAGCGGGAGGTACGAGCAGTACTTC.

The rearrangement links TRBV6-5 to TRBJ2-1; 14 bases line up with TRBD2. With V trimmed by 6 bases and J by 9 bases, 4 bases remained unmatched. This CDR3 contains 14 residues. Germline lookup yields CDR1 MNHEY and CDR2 SVGAGI. CDR3 region: CASRMGLAGAEQFF. The CDR3 nucleotides are TGTGCCAGCAGAATGGGACTAGCGGGAGCTGAGCAGTTCTTC.

This chain connects TRBV11-3 to TRBJ2-7, with D tentatively TRBD2 (6 bases). CDR3 length: 14 amino acids. Germline-derived CDR1 and CDR2 are SGHNT and YENEEA. Trimming removed 1 base from V and 3 bases from J, with 10 bases in between. The CDR3 region has the DNA TGTGCCAGCAGCTTAGCGGGAGACCACTACGAGCAGTACTTC. It codes for CASSLAGDHYEQYF.

CDR3: CASSQVDTQVGELFF. The CDR3 DNA reads TGTGCCAGCAGCCAAGTAGACACGCAAGTCGGGGAGCTGTTTTTT. The rearrangement uses TRBV3-1 (or the pseudogene TRBV3-2) and TRBJ2-2, with D unresolved. V lost 1 base and J 7 bases, leaving 13 bases between the germline ends. The CDR3 runs to 15 residues. Germline CDR1 and CDR2: LGHDT and YNNKEL (reference sequence).

The V gene is TRBV10-3, the J gene TRBJ1-2; maybe TRBD1 (6 bases). The germline gives CDR1 ENHRY, CDR2 SYGVKD. The CDR3 extends over 13 amino acids. V was shortened by 7 bases and J by 4 bases, with 13 bases between the two germline ends. The CDR3 DNA reads TGTGCCATCACCACACAGGACAGCTATGGCTACACCTTC. Translated, it gives CAITTQDSYGYTF.

The chain has TRBV5-5 and TRBJ1-1; possibly TRBD1 for D (5 bases). The CDR3 is 14 amino acids. Germline V lookup: CDR1 SGHKS, CDR2 YYEKEE (reference sequence). With 0 bases removed from V and 3 bases from J, the gap between germline ends came to 9 bases. CDR3 sequence (DNA): TGTGCCAGCAGCTTGGGGCAGGGATACACTGAAGCTTTCTTT. This encodes CASSLGQGYTEAFF.

The chain joins TRBV24-1 to TRBJ2-5, with 9 bases lining up with TRBD1. The CDR3 is made up of 16 amino acids. Germline lookup yields CDR1 KGHDR and CDR2 SFDVKD. J gave up 2 bases and V 5 bases, and 8 bases lay outside the gene matches. This CDR3 reads CATSGPGQGFQETQYF. DNA of the CDR3: TGTGCCACCAGTGGCCCGGGACAGGGTTTTCAAGAGACCCAGTACTTC.

The chain is built from TRBV5-4 and TRBJ1-1; perhaps TRBD1 as D (5 bases). There are 13 residues in the CDR3. Germline-derived CDR1 and CDR2 are SGHNT and YYREEE (reference sequence). The V and J ends lost 4 bases and 5 bases respectively, with 12 bases between them. The CDR3 DNA reads TGTGCCAGCAGCGTGCAGGGTAGGACTGAAGCTTTCTTT. Translated: CASSVQGRTEAFF. Together with reference TRBV5-4 and TRBJ1-1, the CDR3 gives the full variable domain: ETGVTQSPTHLIKTRGQQVTLRCSSQSGHNTVSWYQQALGQGPQFIFQYYREEENGRGNFPPRFSGLQFPNYSSELNVNALELDDSALYLCASSVQGRTEAFFGQGTRLTVV.

The chain recombines TRBV10-1 with TRBJ2-1, with a tentative D call TRBD2 (6 bases). The V end lost 3 bases, the J end lost 4 bases, and 16 bases lay between the germline ends. Looked up from germline, CDR1 is WNHNN and CDR2 is SYGVQD (reference sequence). This CDR3 is 16 amino acids long. The CDR3 DNA sequence: TGCGCCAGCAGTGACCACCGTAGGGACTTGTACAATGAGCAGTTCTTC. Translation gives CASSDHRRDLYNEQFF.

This rearrangement joins TRBV28 to TRBJ2-3, with 11 bases lining up with TRBD2. Germline V gene sequence: CDR1 MDHEN, CDR2 SYDVKM. The ends lost 6 bases at V and 1 base at J; junction bases unmatched: 3. This CDR3 spans 15 amino acids. CDR3 amino acids: CASRGTSGGTDTQYF. The DNA of the CDR3 is TGTGCCAGCAGAGGGACTAGCGGAGGCACAGATACGCAGTATTTT.

This clone has a single count. V usage is TRBV7-3 and J usage is TRBJ2-1; TRBD1 is a possible D gene (6 bases). The V end lost 0 bases, the J end lost 6 bases, and 12 bases lay between the germline ends. The CDR3 sequence is 15 residues long. Per the germline V gene, CDR1 is SGHTA and CDR2 is FQGTGA. CDR3 coding DNA: TGTGCCAGCAGCTTAACGCAGGGGTCAGGCAATGAGCAGTTCTTC. Amino acids: CASSLTQGSGNEQFF.

The chain is built from TRBV19 and TRBJ2-2; 10 nucleotides match TRBD1. CDR1 is LNHDA, CDR2 SQIVND, per germline (reference sequence). The CDR3 is 15 amino acids. Trimming at V came to 6 bases and at J to 3 bases, leaving 4 bases not matched to a gene. The CDR3 nucleotides are TGTGCCAGTAGCTGGACAGGGGGTGACACCGGGGAGCTGTTTTTT. This codes for CASSWTGGDTGELFF.

The chain employs TRBV13 and TRBJ2-6; possibly TRBD1 for D (5 bases). The germline CDR1 and CDR2 sequences are PRHDT and FYEKMQ (reference sequence). Trimming took off 3 bases at V and 0 bases at J, with 18 bases between the two ends. This CDR3 is 19 amino acids long. CDR3 residues: CASSFRTGSPDSGANVLTF. The CDR3 DNA follows: TGTGCCAGCAGCTTCAGAACAGGTTCCCCCGACTCTGGGGCCAACGTCCTGACTTTC.

This clone appeared once. This sequence joins TRBV7-9 and TRBJ2-7; a weak D match, TRBD1 (7 bases). The CDR3 covers 15 residues. Germline lookup yields CDR1 SEHNR and CDR2 FQNEAQ (reference sequence). V was pared by 1 base and J by 4 bases, with 14 bases between. CDR3 coding DNA: TGTGCCAGCAGCTTAGAGGACAGGAGGGTGTACGAGCAGTACTTC. It is translated as CASSLEDRRVYEQYF. Full variable domain (rest looked up from reference TRBV7-9 and TRBJ2-7): DTGVSQNPRHKITKRGQNVTFRCDPISEHNRLYWYRQTLGQGPEFLTYFQNEAQLEKSRLLSDRFSAERPKGSFSTLEIQRTEQGDSAMYLCASSLEDRRVYEQYFGPGTRLTVT.

In this sample, this clone turned up a few times. The rearrangement uses TRBV19 and TRBJ2-1; TRBD2 is a possible D gene (6 bases). V was cut by 1 base and J by 6 bases, with 13 bases left in between. This CDR3 spans 15 amino acids. Germline assignment: CDR1 LNHDA and CDR2 SQIVND (reference sequence). CDR3 region: CASSIVYGSLNEQFF. The DNA for the CDR3 is TGTGCCAGTAGTATAGTATACGGGAGTCTCAATGAGCAGTTCTTC.

The chain recombines TRBV18 with TRBJ2-7; D not resolved. V lost 6 bases and J lost 6, with 18 bases in between. Germline loops: CDR1 KGHSH, CDR2 LQKENI. The CDR3 sequence is 14 residues long. This CDR3 is CASSPVTTPREQYF. The CDR3 DNA is TGTGCCAGCTCCCCCGTAACAACCCCCCGCGAGCAGTACTTC.

This chain's CDR3 is CASSPRQAHSNTGELFF. The CDR3 nucleotides are TGTGCCAGCTCACCACGGCAGGCCCATTCGAACACCGGGGAGCTGTTTTTT. The chain uses TRBV18 and TRBJ2-2; D not certain. Trimming stripped 1 base from V and 0 bases from J, with 12 bases between. Germline lookup yields CDR1 KGHSH and CDR2 LQKENI. The CDR3 sequence is 17 residues long.

The rearrangement links TRBV30 to TRBJ2-1; TRBD2 matches 8 bases. V was clipped by 0 bases and J by 6 bases; unmatched bases: 7. Germline CDR1 is GTSNPN and CDR2 is SVGIG (reference sequence). CDR3 length: 15 amino acids. In DNA form, the CDR3 reads TGTGCCTGGAGTGTAAGGCTAGCGGGTCTCAATGAGCAGTTCTTC. Protein: CAWSVRLAGLNEQFF.

The chain employs TRBV19 and TRBJ2-3; D perhaps matches TRBD1 (6 bases). Looked up from germline, CDR1 is LNHDA and CDR2 is SQIVND (reference sequence). The CDR3 totals 12 residues. Trimming removed 7 bases from V and 7 bases from J, with 12 bases in between. CDR3 residues: CASTQQGHTQYF. In DNA form, the CDR3 reads TGTGCCAGTACCCAACAGGGACATACGCAGTATTTT.

V is TRBV3-1 (or the pseudogene TRBV3-2) and J is TRBJ2-2, with 9 bases identical to TRBD1. Looked up from germline, CDR1 is LGHDT and CDR2 is YNNKEL (reference sequence). The CDR3 covers 19 residues. Trimming cost V 0 bases and J 0 bases; bases outside gene matches: 8. CDR3 nucleotide sequence: TGTGCCAGCAGCCAAGAGCGGACAGGGGTTGCCTCGAACACCGGGGAGCTGTTTTTT. Its protein is CASSQERTGVASNTGELFF.

The chain combines TRBV7-2 with TRBJ2-4, with D perhaps matching TRBD2 (6 bases). Per germline, CDR1 SGHTA and CDR2 FQGNSA. V gave up 5 bases and J gave up 8 bases, with 16 bases separating them. This CDR3 contains 14 residues. Here the CDR3 reads CASSLGLPVDIQYF. DNA of the CDR3: TGTGCCAGCAGCCTGGGACTCCCTGTTGACATTCAGTACTTC.